This TCR beta chain was profiled in a study of CD8+ T cells in alopecia areata. Whole-study results and caveats: TCRs were shared less clearly across patients than in mice, possibly for HLA-related reasons. Lesional tissue from the scalp (especially in alopecia totalis/universalis) showed higher clonality than normal scalp. Normal skin's resident alphabeta T cells are sequenced alongside lesional scalp T cells.

Sequencing used cDNA as its template, made by extracting RNA and reverse transcribing it. Generated by immunoSEQ multiplex PCR, the TCRdb table keeps only in-frame clones and is missing some. The table shows over 150,000 clones, with roughly 50% occurring only once. From PBMCs, CD4+ and CD8+ T cells were sorted. This clone was observed a single time. Its antigen is still unknown. The clonotype comes from a human donor in good health. Input material: CD8+ T cells sorted from blood.

The CDR3 here is CASSPGKTYEQYF. The CDR3 nucleotides are TGCGCCAGCAGCCCCGGGAAAACCTACGAGCAGTACTTC. The chain couples TRBV5-1 to TRBJ2-7, with D possibly TRBD2 on 5 matching bases. Deletions cut 4 bases from V and 2 bases from J, with 10 bases between. This CDR3 has 13 amino acids. Looked up from germline, CDR1 is SGHRS and CDR2 is YFSETQ.